The TCR beta chain under discussion was sequenced for a study of spatial heterogeneity in lung cancer. About the study: In raw reads, more than 8.5 appearances on average were recorded for each unique TCR and UMI combination.

Time point of the sample: sample taken at primary tumor resection. Whole RNA obtained from tumor, nontumor lung or frozen PBMC underwent sequencing without sorting. The 65 or so donors had untreated early-stage non-small cell lung cancer. Each molecule of TCR cDNA was tagged with one unique molecular identifier. One entry per CDR3 protein, called by TCRdb with MiXCR from the 5' RACE reads. The table includes about 82,000 distinct CDR3 sequences, around 12% detected once. This clonotype appeared many times. Its antigen is not identified. General observations from the study: In blood, ubiquitous expanded tumor TCRs appeared more at resection than follow-up.

The specimen comprised PBMCs, sampled at surgery. The receptor was isolated from a male donor with early-stage non-small cell lung cancer.

This CDR3 reads CASSLGGTGNTEAFF. The DNA for the CDR3 is TGCGCCAGCAGCTTGGGGGGGACTGGGAACACTGAAGCTTTCTTT. The rearrangement uses TRBV5-1 and TRBJ1-1, with D perhaps matching TRBD1 (5 bases). Per the germline V gene, CDR1 is SGHRS and CDR2 is YFSETQ. Trimming removed 0 bases at V and 1 base at J, with 10 bases between. This CDR3 region has 15 residues.